This T cell receptor beta chain derives from a study of Ad26.COV2.S vaccination and SARS-CoV-2 variants. Deletions cut 4 bases from V and 11 bases from J, with 15 bases between. The germline gives CDR1 SGHKS, CDR2 YYEKEE (reference sequence). This CDR3 comprises 12 residues. Sample treatment: 19 received Ad26.COV2.S at low or high dose, single or two shots; roughly 5 received placebo; per-sample allocation not given. It was on day 63 after the first vaccine or placebo injection that samples were taken. Produced via immunoSEQ multiplex PCR; TCRdb's table is partial and in-frame only. The data show some 350,000 clones, roughly 81% seen once.

The sequencing used peripheral blood, collected in a trial of Ad26.COV2.S vaccine versus placebo. The clonotype comes from a person between 18 and 59 years old who received the Ad26.COV2.S COVID-19 vaccine or a placebo. This rearrangement joins TRBV5-5 to TRBJ1-1; TRBD1 might be the D (5 bases). DNA for the CDR3: TGTGCCAGCAGCCAAACTGGGACGAACGCTTTCTTT. Protein: CASSQTGTNAFF.